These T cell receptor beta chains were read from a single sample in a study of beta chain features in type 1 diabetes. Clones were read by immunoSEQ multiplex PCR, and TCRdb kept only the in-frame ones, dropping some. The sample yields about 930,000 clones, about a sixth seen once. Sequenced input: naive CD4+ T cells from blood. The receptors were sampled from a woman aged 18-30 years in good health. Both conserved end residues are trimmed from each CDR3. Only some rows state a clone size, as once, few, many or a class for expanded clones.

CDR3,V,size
ASRDRGPSAQY,TRBV6-5,NA
SESLLETGSGYT,TRBV29-1,NA
ASSAGPTQANEKLF,TRBV9,NA
ASREDPNEQF,TRBV4-3,few
ASSQVLPGLGNEQF,TRBV4-1,NA
ATSGQAQETQY,TRBV19,NA
SASKGETQY,TRBV20-1,NA
ASSLSSEQF,TRBV5-4,NA
ASSPLLAAQETQY,TRBV5-4,NA
ASSPNRQAPEAF,TRBV7-6,few
ASSSKGTRVLKQF,TRBV4-2,few
ASSPIQGGSYNEQF,TRBV18,NA
ASSIAPTGSGANVLT,TRBV19,NA
SVKSQGLAGTNEQF,TRBV29-1,few
ASSFVTGGVGTQY,TRBV28,NA
ASSDGTDRAYGYT,TRBV6-1,few
ASSVEGDNTGELF,TRBV9,NA
SVTGGSDTQY,TRBV29-1,few
ASGGETAAYEQY,TRBV6-6,NA
ASLLSGTGKRATGTDTQY,TRBV28,NA
ASSLASISPYEQY,TRBV11-2,NA
ASSESPYNYGYT,TRBV25-1,NA
ASSLMSIQETQY,TRBV11-2,few
ASSFPNTEAF,TRBV7-9,few
ASSLVASGTGELF,TRBV7-2,NA
ASTSGRTWSGQSSYNEQF,TRBV10-2,NA
ASSSHSGPKNIQY,TRBV18,NA
ASSLVRGSDEQY,TRBV7-2,few
ASSSAGARDPNQPQR,TRBV28,NA
ASSVGSSGIVGETQY,TRBV28,few
ASSLRRTRATDTQY,TRBV28,NA
ASSLPGLSSTDTQY,TRBV7-9,few
ASSVSPGLPLADTQY,TRBV9,few
ASRQVQETQY,TRBV6-1,few
ASSFLTGVASGANVLT,TRBV7-9,few
ASSSREDTQY,TRBV28,NA
SPRVDEQF,TRBV20-1,NA
ASSIPGAETQY,TRBV19,NA
ASSQGGGRAF,TRBV4-1,NA
ASSFRQGDYGYT,TRBV7-9,NA
ASSPRQGYTDTQY,TRBV28,NA
ASSDLGRRLATNNEQF,TRBV6-1,NA